This is a list of T cell receptor beta chains from one sample in a study of blood T cells in healthy people across ages. One entry per CDR3 protein, called by TCRdb with MiXCR from the 5' RACE reads. The table records about 640,000 distinct CDR3 sequences, approximately 59% of them present only once. The specimen sequenced was blood. The receptors here all came from a man aged 55 to 70 in good health. The CDR3 runs from the conserved cysteine through the conserved F or W. A D gene is named only where the DNA matches it firmly. The size field is filled for only some rows; it gives once, few, many or a size class.

TRBJ2-3	.	TRBV6-5	.	CASSGLRGDTQYF	TGTGCCAGCAGTGGGCTTCGGGGAGATACGCAGTATTTT
TRBJ2-5	few	TRBV7-6	TRBD2	CASAAGGKETQYF	TGTGCCAGCGCCGCGGGGGGCAAAGAGACCCAGTACTTC
TRBJ1-4	once	TRBV3-1	.	CTSSQDSRSKAGSNEKLFF	TGTACCAGCAGCCAAGATAGTCGATCCAAGGCGGGGTCTAATGAAAAACTGTTTTTT
TRBJ1-6	.	TRBV14	.	CASSQVRQSLLHF	TGTGCCAGCAGCCAAGTTAGACAGTCCCTACTCCACTTT
TRBJ1-2	.	TRBV5-1	.	CASSLSGTQGGLDYGYTF	TGCGCCAGCAGCTTGAGCGGAACACAGGGTGGCCTGGACTATGGCTACACCTTC
TRBJ2-6	few	TRBV5-5	.	CASTLWGANVLTF	TGTGCCAGCACCCTTTGGGGGGCCAACGTCCTGACTTTC
TRBJ1-4	few	TRBV7-2	.	CASSPKADTEKLFF	TGTGCCAGCAGCCCGAAGGCGGATACTGAAAAACTGTTTTTT
TRBJ1-1	once	TRBV25-1	.	CASSEFREKAFF	TGTGCCAGCAGTGAATTTCGTGAGAAAGCTTTCTTT
TRBJ1-2	few	TRBV3-1	.	CASSQDTQGNYGYTF	TGTGCCAGCAGCCAAGATACCCAGGGGAACTATGGCTACACCTTC
TRBJ1-1	few	TRBV4-1	.	CASSQGGYYTEAFF	TGCGCCAGCAGCCAAGGGGGCTATTACACTGAAGCTTTCTTT
TRBJ2-7	.	TRBV12-3/TRBV12-4	TRBD2	CASSTRTSGTAYEQYF	TGTGCCAGCAGCACCAGGACTAGCGGAACTGCCTACGAGCAGTACTTC
TRBJ1-2	many	TRBV28	.	CASRVVNYGYTF	TGTGCCAGCAGAGTGGTTAACTATGGCTACACCTTC
TRBJ2-4	.	TRBV4-1	TRBD1	CASSHPRDSRAKNIQYF	TGCGCCAGCAGCCACCCACGGGACAGTCGAGCCAAAAACATTCAGTACTTC
TRBJ2-3	.	TRBV9	TRBD2	CASSPLAVSSADTQYF	TGTGCCAGCAGCCCGCTAGCGGTATCTAGCGCAGATACGCAGTATTTT
TRBJ1-5	.	TRBV7-9	TRBD1	CASSIQGRQPQHF	TGTGCCAGCAGTATACAGGGGAGGCAGCCCCAGCATTTT
TRBJ2-7	.	TRBV7-2	.	CASRFSGTYEQYF	TGTGCCAGCAGATTTAGCGGAACCTACGAGCAGTACTTC
TRBJ1-5	few	TRBV12-3/TRBV12-4	.	CASGRMAPYSNQPQHF	TGTGCCAGCGGACGGATGGCACCTTATAGCAATCAGCCCCAGCATTTT
TRBJ2-1	few	TRBV5-1	TRBD2	CASSARAGGNNEQFF	TGCGCCAGCAGCGCCCGGGCGGGGGGGAACAATGAGCAGTTCTTC
TRBJ2-2	few	TRBV9	.	CASSVGQIPYTGELFF	TGTGCCAGCAGCGTCGGTCAGATACCCTACACCGGGGAGCTGTTTTTT
TRBJ1-6	.	TRBV3-1	.	CASSQVDDSPLHF	TGTGCCAGCAGCCAAGTGGATGATTCACCCCTCCACTTT
TRBJ2-5	.	TRBV5-1	TRBD1	CASKEGTGRRETQYF	TGCGCCAGCAAGGAGGGGACAGGTCGTCGAGAGACCCAGTACTTC
TRBJ2-5	few	TRBV4-1	.	CASAAGARYQETQYF	TGCGCCAGCGCCGCCGGGGCTCGGTACCAAGAGACCCAGTACTTC
TRBJ1-5	few	TRBV29-1	TRBD1	CSVVSGSGGANQPQHF	TGCAGCGTAGTTTCGGGGTCAGGGGGAGCCAATCAGCCCCAGCATTTT
TRBJ2-1	.	TRBV5-1	TRBD2	CASSQQGGLAGDEQFF	TGCGCCAGCAGCCAGCAGGGGGGACTAGCGGGCGATGAGCAGTTCTTC
TRBJ2-3	.	TRBV6-5	TRBD2	CASSYSIGGDTQYF	TGTGCCAGCAGTTACTCGATCGGGGGGGATACGCAGTATTTT
TRBJ2-7	.	TRBV5-1	TRBD2	CASSLQPAGDNEQYF	TGCGCCAGCAGCTTGCAGCCAGCGGGAGACAATGAGCAGTACTTC
TRBJ1-2	.	TRBV4-1	TRBD1	CAGKLFDRGEGYGYTF	TGCGCCGGCAAACTCTTCGACAGGGGGGAAGGCTATGGCTACACCTTC